This T cell receptor beta chain derives from a study of cytomegalovirus exposure and HLA in healthy donors. In the study overall: From around 180 million T cells, an earlier analysis saw approximately 110 million unique TCR beta sequences.

A word on this clone: Its antigen is currently unknown.

Trimming removed 9 bases from V and 3 bases from J, with 20 bases in between. From germline, CDR1 is MRHNA and CDR2 SNTAGT. The CDR3 loop spans 15 amino acids. Use of 60 Vbeta and 13 Jbeta primers characterized the PCR. Profiled with immunoSEQ multiplex PCR; TCRdb holds only in-frame clones, not every one. The profile shows around 94,000 clones, roughly three quarters of them singletons. Study-wide results and caveats: In a later analysis, the majority of CMV-associated beta chains seemingly showed HLA restriction. A later analysis linked a missense variant in DCLRE1C to the trimming of TCR beta V and J genes.

This clonotype was obtained from a woman aged 40-49 years in good health and CMV-seronegative. This chain uses TRBV6-4 with TRBJ1-2; no definite D call. The specimen was PBMCs. The CDR3 sequence is CASIPTPQVDYGYTF. CDR3 sequence (DNA): TGTGCCAGTATACCGACCCCCCAGGTGGACTATGGCTACACCTTC.